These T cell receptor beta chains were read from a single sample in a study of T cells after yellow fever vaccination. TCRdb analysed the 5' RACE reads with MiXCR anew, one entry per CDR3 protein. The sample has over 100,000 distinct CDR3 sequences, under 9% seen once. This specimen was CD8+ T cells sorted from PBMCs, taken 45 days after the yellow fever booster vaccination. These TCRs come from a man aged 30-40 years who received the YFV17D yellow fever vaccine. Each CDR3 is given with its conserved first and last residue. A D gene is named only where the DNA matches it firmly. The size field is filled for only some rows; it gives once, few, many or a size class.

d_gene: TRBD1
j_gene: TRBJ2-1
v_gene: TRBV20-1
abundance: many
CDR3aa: CSVTSTGYEQFF
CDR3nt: TGCAGTGTCACCTCGACAGGGTATGAGCAGTTCTTC

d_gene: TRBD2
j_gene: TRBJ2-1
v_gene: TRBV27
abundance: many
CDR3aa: CASSLGPGAGFDEQFF
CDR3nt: TGTGCCAGCAGCCTGGGTCCGGGAGCGGGGTTCGATGAGCAGTTCTTC

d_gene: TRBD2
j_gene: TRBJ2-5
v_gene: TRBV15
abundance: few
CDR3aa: CATSRDLREGGETQYF
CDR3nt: TGTGCCACCAGCAGAGATTTGCGGGAGGGCGGGGAGACCCAGTACTTC

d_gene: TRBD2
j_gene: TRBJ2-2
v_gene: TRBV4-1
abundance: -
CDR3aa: CASSQSPPGLVPGELFF
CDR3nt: TGCGCCAGCAGCCAATCTCCCCCGGGACTAGTGCCCGGGGAGCTGTTTTTT

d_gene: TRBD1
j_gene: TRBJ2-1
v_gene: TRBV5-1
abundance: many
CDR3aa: CASSATGGPYNEQFF
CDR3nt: TGCGCCAGCAGCGCGACAGGGGGCCCCTACAATGAGCAGTTCTTC

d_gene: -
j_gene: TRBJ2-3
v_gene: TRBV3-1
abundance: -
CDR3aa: CASSQDGAGITDTQYF
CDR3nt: TGTGCCAGCAGCCAAGACGGGGCGGGGATAACAGATACGCAGTATTTT

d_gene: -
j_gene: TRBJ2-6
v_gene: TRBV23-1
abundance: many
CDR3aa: CASSQSRRSGANVLTF
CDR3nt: TGCGCCAGCAGTCAATCTAGGCGTTCTGGGGCCAACGTCCTGACTTTC

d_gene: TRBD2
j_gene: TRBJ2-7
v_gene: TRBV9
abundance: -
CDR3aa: CASSASGSSSSYEQYF
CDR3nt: TGTGCCAGCAGCGCTAGCGGGAGTTCCAGCTCCTACGAGCAGTACTTC

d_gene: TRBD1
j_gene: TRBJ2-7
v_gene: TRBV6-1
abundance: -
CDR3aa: CASGTGTGGYEQYF
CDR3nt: TGTGCCAGCGGGACCGGGACAGGGGGCTACGAGCAGTACTTC

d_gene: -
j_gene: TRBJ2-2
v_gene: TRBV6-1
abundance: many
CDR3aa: CASSLRPDTGELFF
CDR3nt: TGTGCCAGCAGTCTTAGGCCGGACACCGGGGAGCTGTTTTTT

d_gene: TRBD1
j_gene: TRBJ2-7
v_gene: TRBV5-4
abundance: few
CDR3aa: CASSLGTGNSYEQYF
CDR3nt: TGTGCCAGCAGCTTAGGGACAGGCAACTCCTACGAGCAGTACTTC

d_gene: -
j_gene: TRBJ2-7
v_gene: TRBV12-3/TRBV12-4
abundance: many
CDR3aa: CASSLNRDSAYEQYF
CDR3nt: TGTGCCAGCAGTTTAAACCGGGACTCCGCCTACGAGCAGTACTTC

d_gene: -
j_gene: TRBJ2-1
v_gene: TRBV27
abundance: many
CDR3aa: CASTVGAGNNEQFF
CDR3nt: TGTGCCAGCACGGTCGGGGCAGGGAACAATGAGCAGTTCTTC

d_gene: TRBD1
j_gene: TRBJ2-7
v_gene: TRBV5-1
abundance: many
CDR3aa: CASSSAGQGDEQYF
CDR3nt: TGCGCCAGCAGCTCGGCGGGACAGGGGGACGAGCAGTACTTC

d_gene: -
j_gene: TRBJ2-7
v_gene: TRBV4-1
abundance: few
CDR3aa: CASSQERTTYEQYF
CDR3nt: TGCGCCAGCAGCCAAGAGCGGACGACGTACGAGCAGTACTTC

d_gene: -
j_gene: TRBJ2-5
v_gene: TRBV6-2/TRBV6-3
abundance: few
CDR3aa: CASSYSIQGWETQYF
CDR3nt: TGTGCCAGCAGTTACTCGATTCAGGGTTGGGAGACCCAGTACTTC

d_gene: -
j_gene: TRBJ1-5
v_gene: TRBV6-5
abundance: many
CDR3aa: CASSYSLDSNQPQHF
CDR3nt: TGTGCCAGCAGTTACTCCCTGGATAGCAATCAGCCCCAGCATTTT

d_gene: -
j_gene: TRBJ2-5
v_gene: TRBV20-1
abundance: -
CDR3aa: CSAGRVGETQYF
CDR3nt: TGCAGTGCAGGACGGGTCGGGGAGACCCAGTACTTC

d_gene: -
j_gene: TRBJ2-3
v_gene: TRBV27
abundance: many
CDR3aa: CASRVRGAVDTQYF
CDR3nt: TGTGCCAGCAGAGTCCGGGGGGCCGTAGATACGCAGTATTTT

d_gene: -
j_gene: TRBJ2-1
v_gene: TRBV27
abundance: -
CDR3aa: CASGSSSYNEQFF
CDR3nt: TGTGCCAGCGGGAGTAGCTCCTACAATGAGCAGTTCTTC

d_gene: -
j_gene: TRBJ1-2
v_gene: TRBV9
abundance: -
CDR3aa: CASSVDTGYGYTF
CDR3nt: TGTGCCAGCAGCGTGGACACCGGCTATGGCTACACCTTC

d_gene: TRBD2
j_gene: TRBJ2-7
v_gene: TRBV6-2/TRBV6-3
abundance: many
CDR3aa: CASSPSGGGPYEQYF
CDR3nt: TGTGCCAGCAGTCCGTCCGGGGGAGGGCCCTACGAGCAGTACTTC

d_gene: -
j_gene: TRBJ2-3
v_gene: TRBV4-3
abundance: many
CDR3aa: CASSQDARTQYF
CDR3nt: TGCGCCAGCAGCCAAGACGCTAGAACGCAGTATTTT

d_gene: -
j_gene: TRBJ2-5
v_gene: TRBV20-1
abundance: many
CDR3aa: CSAEDNRGTQYF
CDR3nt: TGCAGTGCTGAGGACAACCGAGGGACCCAGTACTTC

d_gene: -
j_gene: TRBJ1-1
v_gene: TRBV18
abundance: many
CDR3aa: CASSPGPFSEAFF
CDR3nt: TGTGCCAGCTCACCGGGACCTTTCTCTGAAGCTTTCTTT

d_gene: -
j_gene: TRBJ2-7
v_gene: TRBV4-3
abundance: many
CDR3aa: CASSQDQGIVSYEQYF
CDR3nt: TGCGCCAGCAGCCAAGATCAGGGGATCGTCTCCTACGAGCAGTACTTC

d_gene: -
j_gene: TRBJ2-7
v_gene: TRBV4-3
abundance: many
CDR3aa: CASSHRGGASYEQYF
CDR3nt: TGCGCCAGCAGCCATCGAGGGGGGGCCTCCTACGAGCAGTACTTC

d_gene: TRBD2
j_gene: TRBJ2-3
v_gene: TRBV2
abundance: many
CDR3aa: CASSGAGIDADTQYF
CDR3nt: TGTGCCAGCAGTGGAGCGGGAATAGACGCAGATACGCAGTATTTT

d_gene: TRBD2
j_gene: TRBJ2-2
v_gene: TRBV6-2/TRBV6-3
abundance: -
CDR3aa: CASSYTSLLAGDMSGELFF
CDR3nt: TGTGCCAGCAGTTACACTTCTCTACTAGCGGGAGATATGTCCGGGGAGCTGTTTTTT

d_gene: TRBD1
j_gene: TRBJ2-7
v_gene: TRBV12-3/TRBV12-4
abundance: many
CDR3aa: CASSFGGQGLNF
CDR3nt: TGTGCCAGCAGTTTCGGTGGACAGGGGTTGAACTTC

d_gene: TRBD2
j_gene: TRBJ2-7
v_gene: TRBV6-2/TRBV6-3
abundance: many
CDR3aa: CASSYSVAGPSYEQYF
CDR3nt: TGTGCCAGCAGTTACTCTGTAGCGGGTCCCTCCTACGAGCAGTACTTC

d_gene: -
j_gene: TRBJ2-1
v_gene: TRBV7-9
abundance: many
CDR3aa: CASSFPAPTYNEQFF
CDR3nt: TGTGCCAGCAGCTTCCCGGCGCCGACCTACAATGAGCAGTTCTTC

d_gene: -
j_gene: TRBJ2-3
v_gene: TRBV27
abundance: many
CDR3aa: CASGEIGHDTQYF
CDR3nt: TGTGCCAGCGGCGAAATTGGGCACGATACGCAGTATTTT

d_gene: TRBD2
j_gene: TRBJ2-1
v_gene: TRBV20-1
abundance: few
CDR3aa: CSGGLAGLHEQFF
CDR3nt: TGCAGTGGGGGACTAGCGGGACTCCATGAGCAGTTCTTC

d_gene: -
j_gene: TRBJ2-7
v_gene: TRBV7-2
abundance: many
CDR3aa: CASSLEGEGEQYF
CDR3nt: TGTGCCAGCAGCTTGGAGGGGGAGGGCGAGCAGTACTTC

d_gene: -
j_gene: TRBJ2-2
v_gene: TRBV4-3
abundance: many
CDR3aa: CASSHPTTGTGELFF
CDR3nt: TGCGCCAGCAGCCATCCTACTACAGGCACCGGGGAGCTGTTTTTT

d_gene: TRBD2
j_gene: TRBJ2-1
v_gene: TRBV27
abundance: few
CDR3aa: CASGSGSLYNEQFF
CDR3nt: TGTGCCAGCGGTAGCGGGAGCCTCTACAATGAGCAGTTCTTC

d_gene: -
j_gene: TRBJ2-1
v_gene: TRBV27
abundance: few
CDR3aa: CASSSPNDGREQFF
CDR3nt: TGTGCCAGCAGTAGCCCCAACGACGGCAGGGAGCAGTTCTTC

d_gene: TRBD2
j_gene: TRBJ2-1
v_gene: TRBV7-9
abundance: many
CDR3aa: CASSSGLAGDFGNEQFF
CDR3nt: TGTGCCAGCAGCTCTGGACTAGCGGGAGATTTCGGCAATGAGCAGTTCTTC

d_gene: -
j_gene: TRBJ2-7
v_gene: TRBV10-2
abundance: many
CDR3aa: CASRDNEQYF
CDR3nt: TGCGCCAGCAGAGACAACGAGCAGTACTTC

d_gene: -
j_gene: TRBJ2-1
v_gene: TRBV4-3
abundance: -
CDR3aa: CASSPRGGEQFF
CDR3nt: TGCGCCAGCAGCCCGAGGGGTGGGGAGCAGTTCTTC

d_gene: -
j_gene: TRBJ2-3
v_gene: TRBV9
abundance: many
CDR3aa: CASSAGRGGTDTQYF
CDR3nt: TGTGCCAGCAGCGCGGGGAGAGGGGGCACAGATACGCAGTATTTT

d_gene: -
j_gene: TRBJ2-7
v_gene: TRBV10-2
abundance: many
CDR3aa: CASSWSSYEQYF
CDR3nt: TGCGCCAGCAGTTGGAGCTCCTACGAGCAGTACTTC

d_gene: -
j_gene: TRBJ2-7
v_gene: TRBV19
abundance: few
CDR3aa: CASSTYGLTYEEQYF
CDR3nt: TGTGCCAGTAGTACCTACGGACTAACCTACGAAGAGCAGTACTTC

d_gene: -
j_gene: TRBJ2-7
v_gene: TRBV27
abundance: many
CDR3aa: CASGTPILYEQYF
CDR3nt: TGTGCCAGCGGGACGCCCATTCTGTACGAGCAGTACTTC

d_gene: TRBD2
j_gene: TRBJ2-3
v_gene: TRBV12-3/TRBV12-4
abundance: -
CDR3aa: CASSFAGGVTDTQYF
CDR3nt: TGTGCCAGCAGTTTTGCGGGAGGGGTCACAGATACGCAGTATTTT

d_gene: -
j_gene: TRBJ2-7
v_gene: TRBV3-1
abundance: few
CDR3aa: CASSPQSRSYEQYF
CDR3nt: TGTGCCAGCAGCCCCCAAAGTAGGAGTTACGAGCAGTACTTC

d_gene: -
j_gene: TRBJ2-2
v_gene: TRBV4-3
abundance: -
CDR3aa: CASSQDGNLAGELFF
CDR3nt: TGCGCCAGCAGCCAAGACGGGAATCTTGCCGGGGAGCTGTTTTTT

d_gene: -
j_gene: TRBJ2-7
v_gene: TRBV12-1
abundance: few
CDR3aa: CASSFIGRERRLEQYF
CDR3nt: TGTGCCAGCAGCTTTATAGGGCGGGAGCGCCGGCTGGAGCAGTACTTC

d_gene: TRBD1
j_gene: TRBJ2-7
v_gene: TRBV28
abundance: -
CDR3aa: CASTRQGADEQYF
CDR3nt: TGTGCCAGCACTCGCCAGGGGGCCGACGAGCAGTACTTC